This is a list of T cell receptor beta chains from one sample in a study of blood T cell repertoires in COVID-19. Assay used: immunoSEQ multiplex PCR; TCRdb lists only in-frame clones, some missing. In the table there are about 200,000 clones, 86% of which are singletons. The sequenced sample consisted of peripheral blood. These receptors originate from a woman aged 70-85 years with acute or convalescent COVID-19. Both conserved end residues are part of each CDR3. Size values are once, few and many counts, or a class for expanded clones, and some rows have none.

CDR3aa	v_gene	j_gene	abundance
CASSIAGTGVYEQYF	TRBV5-1	TRBJ2-7	.
CASSLFGAGTFF	TRBV28	TRBJ1-1	.
CASSPRGLSGNTIYF	TRBV7-9	TRBJ1-3	many
CASSGYADRGPQETQYF	TRBV7-9	TRBJ2-5	many
CASRAGFYEKLFF	TRBV2	TRBJ1-4	.
CASTLPGVLNTEAFF	TRBV11-1	TRBJ1-1	.
CASSIGTARTGELFF	TRBV7-2	TRBJ2-2	.
CASSLVGGLNYGYTF	TRBV11-2	TRBJ1-2	.
CASSLEQGNYEQYF	TRBV5-1	TRBJ2-7	.
CASSPGTPYPRF	TRBV12-3/TRBV12-4	TRBJ2-6	.
CASSPHSQGIYEQYF	TRBV18	TRBJ2-7	.
CASSLTSGTDTQYF	TRBV11-3	TRBJ2-3	.
CASSPLTGGSGANVLTF	TRBV27	TRBJ2-6	.
CASKNRGSTEAFF	TRBV6-5	TRBJ1-1	.
CASSLAGANYGYTF	TRBV7-8	TRBJ1-2	.
CASSPSTGLARAGYTF	TRBV5-1	TRBJ1-2	.
CASSALTGGAMNTEAFF	TRBV6-2/TRBV6-3	TRBJ1-1	.
CASSPQGAIGYTF	TRBV18	TRBJ1-2	.
CSGGPLCLMNTEAFF	TRBV27	TRBJ1-1	.
CASSYPVGRDSGANVLTF	TRBV28	TRBJ2-6	.
CASRADRAPNYGYTF	TRBV2	TRBJ1-2	.
CASSKPQRGMNTEAFF	TRBV21-1	TRBJ1-1	.
CASSDSGWGVRNTEAFF	TRBV25-1	TRBJ1-1	.
CASSPIILAGDYEQYF	TRBV28	TRBJ2-7	.
CASSDRGERAGQPQHF	TRBV6-2/TRBV6-3	TRBJ1-5	.
CSAGTRLGETQYF	TRBV29-1	TRBJ2-5	once
CASSPPTGNNSPLHF	TRBV18	TRBJ1-6	.
CASSPTGNEQYF	TRBV28	TRBJ2-7	.
CASSFGKGLAGSEQFF	TRBV11-3	TRBJ2-1	.
CASSPGLAGLYEQYF	TRBV5-4	TRBJ2-7	.
CATSPRSTAGNTIYF	TRBV24-1	TRBJ1-3	.
CASRLRGYEQYF	TRBV28	TRBJ2-7	.
CASSQGQGYGYTF	TRBV13	TRBJ1-2	.
CAISEGRLAGGAGDTQYF	TRBV10-3	TRBJ2-3	.
CASGLVELRYGYTF	TRBV12-5	TRBJ1-2	.
CASSPRGGEVAFF	TRBV18	TRBJ1-1	.
CASSREALNTGELFF	TRBV5-1	TRBJ2-2	.
CASSLGLSGGRNEQFF	TRBV7-2	TRBJ2-1	.
CASGLRTGTEAFF	TRBV12-5	TRBJ1-1	once
CASTRDREGEQYF	TRBV6-5	TRBJ2-7	.
CASSPPGTGRGYTF	TRBV28	TRBJ1-2	.
CATRAGIGADTQYF	TRBV27	TRBJ2-3	.